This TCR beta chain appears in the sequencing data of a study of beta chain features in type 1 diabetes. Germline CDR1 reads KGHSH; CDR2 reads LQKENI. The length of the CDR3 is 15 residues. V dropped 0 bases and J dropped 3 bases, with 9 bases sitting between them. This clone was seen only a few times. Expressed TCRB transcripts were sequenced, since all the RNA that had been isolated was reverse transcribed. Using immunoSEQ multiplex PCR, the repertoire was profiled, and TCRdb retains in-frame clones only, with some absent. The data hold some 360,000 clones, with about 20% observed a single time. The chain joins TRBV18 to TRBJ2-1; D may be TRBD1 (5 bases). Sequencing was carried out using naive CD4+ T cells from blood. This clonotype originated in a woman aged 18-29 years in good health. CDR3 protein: CASSPPGRGYNEQFF. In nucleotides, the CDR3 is TGTGCCAGCTCACCACCGGGAAGGGGCTACAATGAGCAGTTCTTC.